This T cell receptor beta chain was documented in a study of shared clonotypes between healthy human individuals. For the study at large: Three CD4 naive, three CD4 memory, two CD8 naive and one CD8 memory plate were used per donor.

From germline, CDR1 is SGHTA and CDR2 FQGNSA. This CDR3 has 16 residues. Trimming cost V 3 bases and J 8 bases, with 19 bases left between them. It was approximately 0.2 ug DNA, about 30,000 T cell genomes, that sorted-subset replicate PCRs used. Profiling relied on immunoSEQ multiplex PCR, and the TCRdb table lists in-frame clones only, not all of them. The sample records around 1.9 million clones, about 93% being singletons. Selected positively for CCR7 and CD45RO-negative, naive CD8 cells excluded terminally differentiated effector memory CD45RA+ cells. Sequencing was performed on naive CD8+ T cells from PBMCs. The gene calls are TRBV7-2 and TRBJ1-4; D is perhaps TRBD1 (5 bases). This receptor was identified in a man between 18 and 29 years old in good health. Some clones in this sample may be carry-over from other donors' samples. CDR3: CASSLGSGDSSEKLFF. The CDR3 DNA reads TGTGCCAGCAGCTTGGGGTCGGGGGATTCTAGCGAAAAACTGTTTTTT.